This T cell receptor (beta chain) was documented in a study of shared clonotypes between healthy human individuals. The germline V gene has CDR1 MGHDK and CDR2 SYGVNS. This CDR3 has 14 residues. The ends were cut back, 3 bases at V and 0 bases at J, with 9 bases in the middle. Data came from immunoSEQ multiplex PCR; TCRdb stores just in-frame clones and leaves some out. There are approximately 940,000 clones in the sample; more than 75% occur only once, and roughly 1.5% lies in the top ten. Partitioning of CD4+ cells yielded a CD45RA+ naive subset and a CD45RA-negative memory subset. The sequence was collected from a man younger than 35 in good health. The chain couples TRBV25-1 to TRBJ2-7; D ambiguous. The specimen sequenced was memory CD4+ T cells sorted from blood. The sample's subset: CD45RA-negative fraction. The CDR3 nucleotides are TGTGCCAGCAGTGATTCCCACCTCTCCTACGAGCAGTACTTC. Protein product: CASSDSHLSYEQYF.